This T cell receptor beta chain emerged from a study of shared clonotypes between healthy human individuals. The J segment lost 5 bases and the V segment lost 2 bases, leaving 8 bases of the junction unmatched. This CDR3 has 15 residues. Looked up from germline, CDR1 is SGHNT and CDR2 is YYREEE (reference sequence). Measured with immunoSEQ multiplex PCR; TCRdb has only the in-frame clones, and not every one. Seen here are fewer than 1.8 million clones, 98% observed once, and the top ten hold around 0.38%. The V call is TRBV5-4, the J call TRBJ2-7, with 9 bases lining up with TRBD1. Sequencing was carried out using naive CD4+ T cells sorted from blood. Regarding subset: CD45RA+ positively selected. The origin of this receptor is a man aged 25 to 40 in good health. The CDR3 sequence: CASSFRDRAMDEQYF. In nucleotides, the CDR3 is TGTGCCAGCAGCTTCCGGGACAGGGCTATGGACGAGCAGTACTTC.